This TCR beta chain was recovered during a study of shared clonotypes between healthy human individuals. Study information: Per donor, three plates held CD4 naive cells, three held CD4 memory, two held CD8 naive and one held CD8 memory.

This clone occurred a few times. Its antigen is as yet unknown. Other DNA sequences in this sample translate to the same CDR3. Germline V gene data show CDR1 as SEHNR and CDR2 as FQNEAQ (reference sequence). The CDR3 runs 13 residues. V was pared by 3 bases and J by 0 bases, with 3 bases between. Study-wide results and limits: Naive subsets, compared against memory subsets, generally had larger estimated richness values. A small donor pool kept down the genetic and exposure-history diversity that was represented.

Produced via immunoSEQ multiplex PCR; TCRdb's table is partial and in-frame only. This sample yields about 2 million clones, of which roughly 94% are seen a single time; about 0.13% belongs to the top ten. Sequenced sample: naive CD4+ T cells sorted from blood. Subset in this sample: CD45RA+ positively selected. This chain uses TRBV7-9 with TRBJ1-3; D is unresolved. The receptor was derived from a man in his late teens or twenties in good health. DNA of the CDR3: TGTGCCAGCAGCTTGTTCTCTGGAAACACCATATATTTT. Residues: CASSLFSGNTIYF.